The rows below give T cell receptor beta chains drawn from one sample of a study of blood T cell repertoires in COVID-19. The table came from immunoSEQ multiplex PCR; TCRdb's copy has only in-frame clones and leaves some out. The table records 140,000 to 150,000 clones, approximately 90% of them present only once. The sample was PBMCs or T cells enriched from blood (not recorded which). These receptors originate from a woman in her thirties with acute COVID-19. CDR3s include the opening cysteine and the closing phenylalanine or tryptophan. The D gene is left open where the match is weak. Some rows mark clone size as missing; the rest say once, few, many or name a class of expanded clone.

>TRBJ1-4|-|TRBV28|TRBD1
CASSLRGEGAREKLFF
TGTGCCAGCAGTTTGAGGGGCGAGGGGGCGCGGGAAAAACTGTTTTTT
>TRBJ1-1|-|TRBV10-3|TRBD1
CAISESLLPGQGVTEAFF
TGTGCCATCAGTGAGTCCCTACTACCGGGACAGGGAGTCACTGAAGCTTTCTTT
>TRBJ1-5|few|TRBV19|-
CASSMGAQPQHF
TGTGCCAGTAGTATGGGGGCTCAGCCCCAGCATTTT
>TRBJ2-1|-|TRBV5-1|TRBD1
CASSWRMTGYGNEQFF
TGCGCCAGCAGCTGGAGAATGACAGGGTATGGCAATGAGCAGTTCTTC
>TRBJ1-2|-|TRBV19|TRBD1
CASRTGGEDNYGYTF
TGTGCCAGTAGGACAGGGGGAGAAGATAACTATGGCTACACCTTC
>TRBJ1-2|-|TRBV30|-
CAWSPSSSYGYTF
TGTGCCTGGAGCCCCTCGTCTTCCTATGGCTACACCTTC
>TRBJ2-7|-|TRBV20-1|-
CSADSIREQYF
TGCAGTGCTGATTCTATCCGCGAGCAGTACTTC
>TRBJ1-1|-|TRBV28|-
CASSGWNTEAFF
TGTGCCAGCAGCGGGTGGAACACTGAAGCTTTCTTT
>TRBJ1-5|-|TRBV5-6|-
CASSFGTSNQPQHF
TGTGCCAGCAGCTTCGGGACATCCAATCAGCCCCAGCATTTT
>TRBJ2-2|-|TRBV4-2|-
CASSQVRGNNPNTGELFF
TGTGCCAGCAGCCAAGTAAGAGGGAACAATCCGAACACCGGGGAGCTGTTTTTT
>TRBJ1-2|-|TRBV7-9|-
CASSNRDGNYGYTF
TGTGCCAGCAGCAACAGGGACGGCAACTATGGCTACACCTTC
>TRBJ1-5|once|TRBV6-4|-
CASNPGGRSNQPQHF
TGTGCCAGCAACCCGGGGGGACGTAGCAATCAGCCCCAGCATTTT
>TRBJ2-5|-|TRBV19|TRBD1
CASSWAGGETQYF
TGTGCCAGTAGCTGGGCAGGGGGTGAGACCCAGTACTTC
>TRBJ2-5|-|TRBV27|-
CASSTAGVLETQYF
TGTGCCAGCAGTACCGCGGGTGTCCTAGAGACCCAGTACTTC
>TRBJ1-3|-|TRBV12-5|TRBD1
CASGFYRGSSGNTIYF
TGTGCTAGTGGTTTCTACAGGGGGAGCTCTGGAAACACCATATATTTT
>TRBJ2-3|-|TRBV4-1|-
CASSQPDSADTQYF
TGCGCCAGCAGCCAACCTGACAGCGCGGATACGCAGTATTTT
>TRBJ1-4|-|TRBV28|-
CASTITQGANEKLFF
TGTGCCAGCACCATAACACAGGGCGCTAATGAAAAACTGTTTTTT
>TRBJ1-5|-|TRBV27|-
CASSPQNRNQPQHF
TGTGCCAGCAGTCCACAAAACAGGAATCAGCCCCAGCATTTT